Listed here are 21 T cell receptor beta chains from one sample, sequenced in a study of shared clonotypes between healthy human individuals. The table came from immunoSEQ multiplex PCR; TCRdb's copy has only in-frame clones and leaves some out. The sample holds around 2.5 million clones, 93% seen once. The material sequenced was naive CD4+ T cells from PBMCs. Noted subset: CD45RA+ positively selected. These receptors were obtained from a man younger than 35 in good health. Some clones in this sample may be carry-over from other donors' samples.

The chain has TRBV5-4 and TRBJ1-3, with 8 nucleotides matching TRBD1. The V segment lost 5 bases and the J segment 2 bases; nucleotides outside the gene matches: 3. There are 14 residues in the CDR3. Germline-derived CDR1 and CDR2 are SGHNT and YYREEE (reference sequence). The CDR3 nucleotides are TGTGCCAGCAGTCCAGGGGGCCCTGGAAACACCATATATTTT. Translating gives CASSPGGPGNTIYF.

The chain's CDR3 is CAWTTALKAFF. The CDR3 DNA is TGTGCCTGGACGACGGCCCTGAAAGCTTTCTTT. The rearrangement uses TRBV30 and TRBJ1-1, with D hard to call. Per the germline V gene, CDR1 is GTSNPN and CDR2 is SVGIG (reference sequence). The CDR3 extends over 11 amino acids. Trimming left V 4 bases short and J 9 bases short, with 12 bases between.

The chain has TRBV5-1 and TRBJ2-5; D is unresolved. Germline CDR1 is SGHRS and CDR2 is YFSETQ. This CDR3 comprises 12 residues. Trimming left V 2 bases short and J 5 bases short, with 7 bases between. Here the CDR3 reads CASSFVAETQYF. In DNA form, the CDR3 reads TGCGCCAGCAGCTTCGTGGCCGAGACCCAGTACTTC.

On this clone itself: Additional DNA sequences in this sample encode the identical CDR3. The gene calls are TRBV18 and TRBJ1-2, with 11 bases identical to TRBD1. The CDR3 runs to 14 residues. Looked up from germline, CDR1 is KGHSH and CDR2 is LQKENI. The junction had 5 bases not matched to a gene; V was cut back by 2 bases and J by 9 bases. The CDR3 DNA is TGTGCCAGCTCACCATCGGGACAGGGGGGCAGCTACACCTTC. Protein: CASSPSGQGGSYTF.

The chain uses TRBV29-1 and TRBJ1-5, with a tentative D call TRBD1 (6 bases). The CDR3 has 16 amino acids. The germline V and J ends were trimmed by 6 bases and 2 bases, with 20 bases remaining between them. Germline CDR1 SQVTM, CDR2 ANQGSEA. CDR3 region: CSVQIDGNRGNQPQHF. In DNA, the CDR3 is TGCAGCGTCCAGATAGACGGGAACAGGGGCAATCAGCCCCAGCATTTT. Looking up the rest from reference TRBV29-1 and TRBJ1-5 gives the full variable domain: SAVISQKPSRDICQRGTSLTIQCQVDSQVTMMFWYRQQPGQSLTLIATANQGSEATYESGFVIDKFPISRPNLTFSTLTVSNMSPEDSSIYLCSVQIDGNRGNQPQHFGDGTRLSIL.

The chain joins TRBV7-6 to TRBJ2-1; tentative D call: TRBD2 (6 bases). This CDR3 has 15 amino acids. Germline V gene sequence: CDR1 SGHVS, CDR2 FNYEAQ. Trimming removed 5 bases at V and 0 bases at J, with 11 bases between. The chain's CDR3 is CASSRAGASYNEQFF. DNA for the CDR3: TGTGCCAGCAGCCGAGCGGGTGCCTCCTACAATGAGCAGTTCTTC.

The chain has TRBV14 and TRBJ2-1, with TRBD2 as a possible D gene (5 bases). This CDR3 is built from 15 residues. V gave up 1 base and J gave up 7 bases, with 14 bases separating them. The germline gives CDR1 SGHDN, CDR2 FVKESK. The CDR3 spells CASSQVERKNNEQFF. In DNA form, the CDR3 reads TGTGCCAGCAGCCAAGTGGAGCGGAAGAATAATGAGCAGTTCTTC.

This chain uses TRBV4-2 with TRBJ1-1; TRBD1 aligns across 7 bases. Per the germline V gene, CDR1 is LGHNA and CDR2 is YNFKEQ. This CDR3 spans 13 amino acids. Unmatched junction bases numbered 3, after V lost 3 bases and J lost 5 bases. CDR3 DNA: TGTGCCAGCAGCCAGACAGGGATGACTGAAGCTTTCTTT. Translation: CASSQTGMTEAFF.

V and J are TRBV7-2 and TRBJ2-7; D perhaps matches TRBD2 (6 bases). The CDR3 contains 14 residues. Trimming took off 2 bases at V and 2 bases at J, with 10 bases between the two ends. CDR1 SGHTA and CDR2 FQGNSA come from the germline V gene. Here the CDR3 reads CASSLRPGAYEQYF. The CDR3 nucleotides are TGTGCCAGCAGCTTACGGCCGGGGGCCTACGAGCAGTACTTC.

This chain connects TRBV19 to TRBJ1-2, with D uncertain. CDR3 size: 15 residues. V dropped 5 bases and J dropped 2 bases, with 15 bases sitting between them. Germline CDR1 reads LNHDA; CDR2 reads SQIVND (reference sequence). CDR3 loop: CASSPETGLNYGYTF. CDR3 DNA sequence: TGTGCCAGTAGTCCAGAGACGGGCCTAAACTATGGCTACACCTTC.

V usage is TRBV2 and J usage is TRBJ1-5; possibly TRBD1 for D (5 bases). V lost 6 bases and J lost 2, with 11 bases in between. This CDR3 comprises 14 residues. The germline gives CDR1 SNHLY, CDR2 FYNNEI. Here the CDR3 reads CASSETERNQPQHF. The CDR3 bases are TGTGCCAGCAGCGAGACAGAACGCAATCAGCCCCAGCATTTT.

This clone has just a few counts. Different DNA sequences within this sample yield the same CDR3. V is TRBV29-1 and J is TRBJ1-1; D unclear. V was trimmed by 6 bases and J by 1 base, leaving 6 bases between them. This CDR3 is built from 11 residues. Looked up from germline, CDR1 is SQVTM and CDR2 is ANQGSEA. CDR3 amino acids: CSVTRNTEAFF. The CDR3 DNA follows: TGCAGCGTCACAAGGAACACTGAAGCTTTCTTT.

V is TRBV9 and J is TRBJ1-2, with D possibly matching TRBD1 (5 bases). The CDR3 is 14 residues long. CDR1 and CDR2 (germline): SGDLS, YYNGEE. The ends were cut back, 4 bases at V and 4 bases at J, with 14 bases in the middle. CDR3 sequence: CASSQTGVGYGYTF. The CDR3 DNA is TGTGCCAGCAGCCAAACGGGGGTGGGCTATGGCTACACCTTC.

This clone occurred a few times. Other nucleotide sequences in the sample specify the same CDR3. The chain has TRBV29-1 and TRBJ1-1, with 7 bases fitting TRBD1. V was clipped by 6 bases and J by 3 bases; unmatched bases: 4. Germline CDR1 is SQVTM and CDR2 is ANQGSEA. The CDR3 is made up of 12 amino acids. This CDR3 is CSVARGDTEAFF. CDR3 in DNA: TGCAGCGTCGCCAGGGGGGACACTGAAGCTTTCTTT.

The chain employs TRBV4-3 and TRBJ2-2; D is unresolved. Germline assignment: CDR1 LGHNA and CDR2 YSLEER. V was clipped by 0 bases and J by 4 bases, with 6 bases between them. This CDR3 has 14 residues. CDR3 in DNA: TGCGCCAGCAGCCAAGAAAGCCCCACCGGGGAGCTGTTTTTT. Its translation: CASSQESPTGELFF.

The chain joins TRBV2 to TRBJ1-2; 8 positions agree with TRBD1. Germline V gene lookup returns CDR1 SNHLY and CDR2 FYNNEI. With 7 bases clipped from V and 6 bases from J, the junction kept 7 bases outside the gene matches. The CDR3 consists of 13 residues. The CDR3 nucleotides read TGTGCCAGCACTCGGGCAGGGGGCGATGGCTACACCTTC. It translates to CASTRAGGDGYTF.

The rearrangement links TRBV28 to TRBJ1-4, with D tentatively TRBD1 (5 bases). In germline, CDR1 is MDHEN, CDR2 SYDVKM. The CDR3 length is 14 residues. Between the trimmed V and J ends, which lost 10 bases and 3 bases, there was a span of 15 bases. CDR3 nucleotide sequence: TGTGCCACCTACCTGGGGCGGGCTAATGAAAAACTGTTTTTT. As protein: CATYLGRANEKLFF.

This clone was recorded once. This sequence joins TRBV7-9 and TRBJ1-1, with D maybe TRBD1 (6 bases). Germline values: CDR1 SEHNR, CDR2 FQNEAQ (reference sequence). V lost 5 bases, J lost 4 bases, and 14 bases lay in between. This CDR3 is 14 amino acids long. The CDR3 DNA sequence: TGTGCCAGCAGCACGACAGGAATGAGCACTGAAGCTTTCTTT. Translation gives CASSTTGMSTEAFF.

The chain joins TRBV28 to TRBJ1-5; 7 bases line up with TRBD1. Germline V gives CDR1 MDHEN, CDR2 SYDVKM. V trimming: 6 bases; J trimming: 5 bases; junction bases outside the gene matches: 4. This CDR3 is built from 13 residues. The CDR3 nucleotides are TGTGCCAGCAGGCCCGACAGGGATCAGCCCCAGCATTTT. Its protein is CASRPDRDQPQHF.

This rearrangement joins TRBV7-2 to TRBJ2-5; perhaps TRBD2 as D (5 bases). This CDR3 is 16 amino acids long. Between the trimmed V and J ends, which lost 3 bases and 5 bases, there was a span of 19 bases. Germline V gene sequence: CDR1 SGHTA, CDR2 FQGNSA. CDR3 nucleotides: TGTGCCAGCAGCTTGTTCGTAGCGTCAGGCGGGGAGACCCAGTACTTC. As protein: CASSLFVASGGETQYF.

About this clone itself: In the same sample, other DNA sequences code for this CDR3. DNA for the CDR3: TGTGCCAGTAGGGAATCTGGGGCCAACGTCCTGACTTTC. Encoded protein: CASRESGANVLTF. The rearrangement joins TRBV28 to TRBJ2-6; D remains unclear. Germline CDR1 and CDR2: MDHEN and SYDVKM. The V end lost 9 bases, the J end lost 1 base, and 7 bases lay between the germline ends. The CDR3 length is 13 residues.